This T cell receptor beta chain was sequenced for a study of T cell responses to AZD1222 COVID-19 vaccine. Germline V lookup: CDR1 MNHEY, CDR2 SVGEGT. V lost 7 bases, J lost 6 bases, and 8 bases stayed unmatched. The CDR3 is made up of 14 amino acids. Findings and caveats of the study: There were repertoire samples only from the period after the peak T cell response. Baseline seropositivity occurred in only a handful of AZD1222 recipients.

Turning to this clone: The antigen remains undetermined.

Here immunoSEQ multiplex PCR was the method, and the copy in TCRdb shows in-frame clones only, minus some. The sample includes some 130,000 clones, approximately 88% of them seen just once. The J gene is TRBJ1-1, the V gene TRBV6-2 or TRBV6-3, with TRBD1 matching over 10 bases. This specimen consisted of peripheral blood, obtained on day 0 of AZD1222 vaccination. The TCR was taken from an adult in good health. The CDR3 reads CASTPGGTGAEAFF. The CDR3 DNA reads TGTGCCAGCACCCCGGGGGGGACAGGGGCTGAAGCTTTCTTT.